One and the same sample provided the 12 T cell receptor beta chains below, sequenced in a study of beta chain features in type 1 diabetes. Expressed TCRB transcripts were sequenced after all isolated RNA was converted to cDNA. TCRdb's copy holds only in-frame clones and misses some; the assay was immunoSEQ multiplex PCR. This sample carries roughly 400,000 clones, over 8.5% of them seen once, and the ten largest clones take 0.6%. General study findings and limits: TCRB CDR3s were moderately but significantly shorter in Type 1 diabetes patients in all four CD4+ subsets.

No antigens are known for them. Source material: central memory CD4+ T cells from blood. The source of these receptors is a man aged 25 to 40 with type 1 diabetes.

This clone was counted ten times or more. The rearrangement joins TRBV2 to TRBJ1-2; possible D gene TRBD1, 5 bases. This CDR3 is 13 amino acids long. V lost 2 bases and J lost 5, with 9 bases in between. From germline, CDR1 is SNHLY and CDR2 FYNNEI. The CDR3 region is CASSEQGYYGYTF. CDR3 bases: TGTGCCAGCAGTGAACAGGGTTATTATGGCTACACCTTC.

This clone was recorded a few times. The rearrangement joins TRBV5-4 to TRBJ2-7, with TRBD2 matching 14 bases. The V gene end was trimmed by 5 bases and the J gene end by 9 bases; junction bases not matched to a gene: 10. The CDR3 sequence is 15 residues long. CDR1 is SGHNT, CDR2 YYREEE, per germline (reference sequence). DNA for the CDR3: TGTGCCAGCAGTTCCGGGACTAGCGGGAGAATTCGGCAGTACTTC. This gives the protein CASSSGTSGRIRQYF. Supplemented by reference TRBV5-4 and TRBJ2-7, the full variable domain reads ETGVTQSPTHLIKTRGQQVTLRCSSQSGHNTVSWYQQALGQGPQFIFQYYREEENGRGNFPPRFSGLQFPNYSSELNVNALELDDSALYLCASSSGTSGRIRQYFGPGTRLTVT.

The genes are TRBV7-2 and TRBJ1-5, with TRBD1 matching over 7 bases. V was clipped by 0 bases and J by 2 bases; unmatched bases: 7. CDR3 length: 17 amino acids. Germline V lookup: CDR1 SGHTA, CDR2 FQGNSA. The CDR3 sequence is CASSLALRQGGNQPQHF. CDR3 sequence (DNA): TGTGCCAGCAGCTTAGCGCTGCGTCAGGGGGGCAATCAGCCCCAGCATTTT.

The chain has TRBV6-5 and TRBJ2-2; tentatively, D is TRBD1 or TRBD2 (5 bases each). The germline CDR1 and CDR2 sequences are MNHEY and SVGAGI. Between the trimmed V and J ends, which lost 4 bases and 3 bases, there was a span of 15 bases. CDR3 length: 16 residues. The CDR3 DNA is TGTGCCAGCAGTTGGACCCGGGACCCCTACACCGGGGAGCTGTTTTTT. Translated: CASSWTRDPYTGELFF.

This clone came up many times. V usage is TRBV29-1 and J usage is TRBJ2-1; no definite D call. The CDR3 has 13 amino acids. V was trimmed by 7 bases and J by 10 bases, leaving 20 bases between them. The germline V gene has CDR1 SQVTM and CDR2 ANQGSEA. The CDR3 DNA reads TGCAGCGGTGCCCCATACAACCCGAGGGAGCAGTTCTTC. Protein sequence: CSGAPYNPREQFF.

The chain employs TRBV27 and TRBJ2-7, with TRBD2 matching over 10 bases. Germline loops: CDR1 MNHEY, CDR2 SMNVEV (reference sequence). CDR3 length: 16 residues. V gave up 6 bases and J gave up 1 base; unmatched junction bases: 9. CDR3 amino acids: CASRSDTSGVSYEQYF. As DNA, the CDR3 is TGTGCCAGCAGAAGTGATACTAGCGGGGTTTCCTACGAGCAGTACTTC.

This clone turned up a few times. V usage is TRBV5-1 and J usage is TRBJ2-7; 12 bases line up with TRBD1. The V and J ends lost 4 bases and 4 bases, in that order; junction bases with no gene match: 9. This CDR3 comprises 16 residues. The V gene's germline CDR1 is SGHRS and CDR2 YFSETQ. CDR3 sequence (DNA): TGCGCCAGCAGCACCGCGGGACAGGGGGCGGGGTACGAGCAGTACTTC. Its protein product is CASSTAGQGAGYEQYF.

J is TRBJ2-1 and V is TRBV7-2; 11 nucleotides agree with TRBD1. Trimming cost V 5 bases and J 0 bases; bases outside gene matches: 6. The CDR3 is 17 amino acids. CDR1 is SGHTA and CDR2 is FQGNSA in the germline V gene. The CDR3, as DNA: TGTGCCAGCAGCGGCACCGGGACAGGGGGCTCCTACAATGAGCAGTTCTTC. It translates to CASSGTGTGGSYNEQFF.

This chain joins TRBV11-3 and TRBJ2-1; D ambiguous. The CDR3 runs 12 residues. Trimming pared 3 bases from V and 16 bases from J, leaving 16 bases between. Germline V gives CDR1 SGHNT, CDR2 YENEEA. DNA of the CDR3: TGTGCCAGCAGCTTTAGAACCGGCTTCGTCTTCTTC. It codes for CASSFRTGFVFF.

This clone was counted only a few times. The genes are TRBV19 and TRBJ1-2, with TRBD1 matching 7 bases. Per germline, CDR1 LNHDA and CDR2 SQIVND (reference sequence). The V gene end was trimmed by 7 bases and the J gene end by 4 bases; junction bases not matched to a gene: 9. The CDR3 spans 14 residues. The CDR3 bases are TGTGCCAGTACCCCAGGGACAGCCCGCTATGGCTACACCTTC. Residues: CASTPGTARYGYTF.

The rearrangement uses TRBV7-9 and TRBJ2-1; D is unresolved. V gave up 0 bases and J gave up 9 bases, with 9 bases separating them. Germline CDR1 and CDR2: SEHNR and FQNEAQ (reference sequence). This CDR3 comprises 13 residues. The CDR3 is CASSLARAAEQFF. The CDR3 DNA reads as TGTGCCAGCAGCTTAGCACGAGCTGCTGAGCAGTTCTTC.

CDR3 nucleotides: TGTGCCAGCAGCCCCGGAGCCGGGGAGCTGTTTTTT. Its translation is CASSPGAGELFF. J is TRBJ2-2 and V is TRBV11-3; D unclear. Germline lookup yields CDR1 SGHNT and CDR2 YENEEA. V was pared by 5 bases and J by 6 bases, with 7 bases between. The CDR3 is made up of 12 amino acids.